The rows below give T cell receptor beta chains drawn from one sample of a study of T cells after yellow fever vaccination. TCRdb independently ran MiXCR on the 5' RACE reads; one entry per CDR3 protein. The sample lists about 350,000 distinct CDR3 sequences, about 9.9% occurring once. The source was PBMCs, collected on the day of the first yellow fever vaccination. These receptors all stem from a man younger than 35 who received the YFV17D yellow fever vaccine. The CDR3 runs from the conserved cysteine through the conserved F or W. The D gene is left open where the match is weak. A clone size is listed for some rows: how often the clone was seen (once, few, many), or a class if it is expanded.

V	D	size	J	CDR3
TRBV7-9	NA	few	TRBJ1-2	CASSLVAAFYGYTF
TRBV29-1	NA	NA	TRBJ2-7	CSASRVDEQYF
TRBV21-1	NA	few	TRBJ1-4	CASSITSIRGSDEKLFF
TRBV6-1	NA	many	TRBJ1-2	CASSLPNYGYTF
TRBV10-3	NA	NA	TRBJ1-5	CASGGGPRNQPQHF
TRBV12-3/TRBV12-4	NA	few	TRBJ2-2	CASSNAKGLNTGELFF
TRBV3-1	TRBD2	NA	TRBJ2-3	CASSQEAAGGRDTQYF
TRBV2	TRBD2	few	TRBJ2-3	CASSPGTSGGAWGDTQYF
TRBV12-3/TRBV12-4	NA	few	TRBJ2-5	CASSTTGSQETQYF
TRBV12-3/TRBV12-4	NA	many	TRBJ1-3	CASSLGHSGNTIYF
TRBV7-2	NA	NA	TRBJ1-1	CASSSQLNTEAFF
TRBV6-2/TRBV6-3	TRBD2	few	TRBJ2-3	CASRGTSTPDTQYF
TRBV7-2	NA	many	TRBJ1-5	CASSFGGGQPQHF
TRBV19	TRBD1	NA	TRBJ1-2	CASRRGTGDYGYTF
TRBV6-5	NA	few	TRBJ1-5	CASSSNSRNQPQHF
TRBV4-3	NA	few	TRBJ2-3	CASSQQGSMADTQYF
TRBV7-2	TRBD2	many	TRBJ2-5	CASSITSGGKETQYF
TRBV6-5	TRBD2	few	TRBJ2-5	CASSYMGGTFQETQYF
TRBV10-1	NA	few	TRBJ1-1	CASSGHQNTEAFF